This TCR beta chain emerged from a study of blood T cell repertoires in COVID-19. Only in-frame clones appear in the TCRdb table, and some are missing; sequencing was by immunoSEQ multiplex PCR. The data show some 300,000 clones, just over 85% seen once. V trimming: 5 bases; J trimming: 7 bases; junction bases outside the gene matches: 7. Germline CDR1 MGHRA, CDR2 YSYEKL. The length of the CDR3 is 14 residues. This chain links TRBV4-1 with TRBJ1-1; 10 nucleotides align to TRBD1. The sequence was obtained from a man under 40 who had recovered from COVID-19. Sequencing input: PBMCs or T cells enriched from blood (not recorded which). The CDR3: CASSFRTGGYEAFF. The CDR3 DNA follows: TGCGCCAGCAGCTTTCGGACAGGGGGATATGAAGCTTTCTTT.